This passage covers 32 T cell receptor beta chains from one sample sequenced in a study of blood T cell repertoires in COVID-19. Using immunoSEQ multiplex PCR, the repertoire was profiled, and TCRdb retains in-frame clones only, with some absent. There are under 55,000 clones in the sample; more than 75% occur only once, and around 2% lies in the top ten. Sequencing input: peripheral blood. All receptors derive from a woman aged 80 or over with COVID-19, enrolled during active disease.

The chain is built from TRBV5-8 and TRBJ2-7; TRBD2 matches at 12 bases. This CDR3 region has 17 residues. Germline CDR1 is SGHTS and CDR2 is YDEGEE. The V gene end was trimmed by 3 bases and the J gene end by 3 bases; junction bases not matched to a gene: 10. CDR3 protein: CASSSGLAGPRVYEQYF. The CDR3 DNA reads as TGTGCCAGCAGCTCAGGACTAGCGGGGCCCCGCGTCTACGAGCAGTACTTC.

Only a few counts were recorded for this clone. This chain links TRBV18 with TRBJ1-2; 7 bases align to TRBD1. The germline V gene has CDR1 KGHSH and CDR2 LQKENI. CDR3 length equals 13 residues. V was pared by 6 bases and J by 5 bases, with 6 bases of the junction left unmatched. The CDR3 DNA is TGTGCCAGCTCCCAAGACAGGGTGTATGGCTACACCTTC. Protein product: CASSQDRVYGYTF.

The rearrangement links TRBV5-6 to TRBJ2-1; 7 nucleotides align to TRBD2. The V segment lost 0 bases and the J segment 0 bases; nucleotides outside the gene matches: 3. Germline CDR1 is SGHDT and CDR2 is YYEEEE. CDR3 length: 16 amino acids. CDR3 bases: TGTGCCAGCAGCTTGGATTGGGGGGGCTCCTACAATGAGCAGTTCTTC. Its translation is CASSLDWGGSYNEQFF.

This CDR3 is CASSPRPGTIYSPLHF. The CDR3 coding sequence is TGTGCCAGCTCACCACGACCAGGGACTATTTATTCACCCCTCCACTTT. V is TRBV18 and J is TRBJ1-6; maybe TRBD1 (5 bases). Germline V gene lookup returns CDR1 KGHSH and CDR2 LQKENI. The CDR3 spans 16 residues. Between the trimmed V and J ends, which lost 1 base and 8 bases, there was a span of 15 bases.

A single count supports this clone. The V and J genes are TRBV6-5 and TRBJ1-1; 7 nucleotides agree with TRBD1. Germline values: CDR1 MNHEY, CDR2 SVGAGI. The ends lost 5 bases at V and 1 base at J; junction bases unmatched: 4. The CDR3 length is 14 residues. CDR3 DNA sequence: TGTGCCAGCAGTACGACAGGGAAGAACACTGAAGCTTTCTTT. Its protein is CASSTTGKNTEAFF.

The V gene is TRBV19, the J gene TRBJ2-5; TRBD1 agrees at 7 bases. CDR3 size: 15 residues. The V gene end was trimmed by 5 bases and the J gene end by 4 bases; junction bases not matched to a gene: 10. Germline V gene data show CDR1 as LNHDA and CDR2 as SQIVND (reference sequence). The CDR3 DNA follows: TGTGCCAGTAGTGCAGGGGGTCAACGAAGAGAGACCCAGTACTTC. It codes for CASSAGGQRRETQYF.

The V call is TRBV21-1, the J call TRBJ2-3; the D segment call TRBD2 is taken from the table without a DNA check. TRBV21-1 is a known pseudogene. CDR3 length: 20 residues. DNA of the CDR3: TGTGCCAGCAGCAAACCTTGGGACGGTACGGGCGGGGGGAGTGCAGATACGCAGTATTTT. Its translation is CASSKPWDGTGGGSADTQYF.

The genes are TRBV11-2 and TRBJ2-7, with 13 bases lining up with TRBD2. The germline gives CDR1 SGHAT, CDR2 FQNNGV. J was trimmed by 0 bases and V by 5 bases; bases with no gene match: 4. The CDR3 extends over 16 amino acids. CDR3 residues: CASSPGTSGASYEQYF. CDR3 sequence (DNA): TGTGCCAGCAGCCCTGGGACTAGCGGGGCCTCCTACGAGCAGTACTTC.

DNA of the CDR3: TGCGCCAGCAGCGTAACTAAAGAGACCCAGTACTTC. Encoded protein: CASSVTKETQYF. This chain connects TRBV5-1 to TRBJ2-5; D is undetermined. Deletions cut 4 bases from V and 3 bases from J, with 7 bases between. The germline gives CDR1 SGHRS, CDR2 YFSETQ. The CDR3 covers 12 residues.

The chain combines TRBV7-8 with TRBJ1-2; 8 bases line up with TRBD1. This CDR3 contains 15 residues. Germline assignment: CDR1 SGHVS and CDR2 FQNEAQ. After removal of 4 bases from V and 3 bases from J, the junction contained 7 bases not matched to a gene. The CDR3 loop reads CASSSLGQEDYGYTF. CDR3 DNA: TGTGCCAGCAGCTCCCTGGGACAGGAGGACTATGGCTACACCTTC.

This chain joins TRBV7-9 and TRBJ2-3; D not certain. Looked up from germline, CDR1 is SEHNR and CDR2 is FQNEAQ (reference sequence). There are 15 residues in the CDR3. The V end was cut by 2 bases, the J end by 1 base, with 10 bases between. CDR3 region: CASSLTSLRTDTQYF. The CDR3 bases are TGTGCCAGCAGCTTAACTTCCCTCCGCACAGATACGCAGTATTTT.

The J gene is TRBJ2-7, the V gene TRBV9; 9 nucleotides match TRBD2. Per the germline V gene, CDR1 is SGDLS and CDR2 is YYNGEE. V gave up 2 bases and J gave up 3 bases; unmatched junction bases: 12. CDR3 size: 17 residues. Here the CDR3 reads CASSVTSGGELGYEQYF. The CDR3 nucleotides read TGTGCCAGCAGCGTGACTAGCGGAGGGGAATTGGGCTACGAGCAGTACTTC.

This sequence joins TRBV11-2 and TRBJ2-1; unclear D gene. The V and J ends lost 4 bases and 7 bases respectively, with 11 bases between them. Germline CDR1 is SGHAT and CDR2 is FQNNGV. This CDR3 has 13 residues. CDR3 nucleotides: TGTGCCAGCAGCTCCCAGTTTCGAAATGAGCAGTTCTTC. Protein sequence: CASSSQFRNEQFF.

The table lists this clone with a few counts. The chain has TRBV28 and TRBJ1-2; tentatively, D is TRBD1 (6 bases). This CDR3 comprises 15 residues. Germline V gene lookup returns CDR1 MDHEN and CDR2 SYDVKM. V was trimmed by 2 bases and J by 4 bases, leaving 14 bases between them. CDR3 nucleotide sequence: TGTGCCAGCAGTTTACCTACAGGGAATGGCTATGGCTACACCTTC. This encodes CASSLPTGNGYGYTF.

The rearrangement joins TRBV6-5 to TRBJ2-2, with a possible D match to TRBD1 (6 bases). CDR1 and CDR2 from the germline V gene are MNHEY and SVGAGI. The CDR3 is 14 residues long. Trimming took 7 bases from V and 5 from J, leaving 14 bases between them. CDR3 nucleotide sequence: TGTGCCAGCACCGGACAGTCGCAGACCGGGGAGCTGTTTTTT. As protein: CASTGQSQTGELFF.

V gene TRBV27 combines with J gene TRBJ1-5; D not resolved. Germline CDR1 MNHEY, CDR2 SMNVEV (reference sequence). Trimming stripped 6 bases from V and 3 bases from J, with 12 bases between. The CDR3 sequence is 14 residues long. For the CDR3, the DNA is TGTGCCAGCAGCCAACGGTATACCAATCAGCCCCAGCATTTT. Translated, it gives CASSQRYTNQPQHF.

This clone showed up just a few times. The gene calls are TRBV2 and TRBJ2-2, with unresolved D. CDR3 length equals 13 residues. Trimming shortened V by 7 bases and J by 1 base, and 7 bases separated the two germline ends. In germline, CDR1 is SNHLY, CDR2 FYNNEI. CDR3 DNA: TGTGCCAGCAAGTCGGGGAACACCGGGGAGCTGTTTTTT. It specifies CASKSGNTGELFF.

Only one count was recorded for this clone. The rearrangement joins TRBV28 to TRBJ2-2; tentative D call: TRBD2 (5 bases). The CDR3 has 15 amino acids. The germline V gene has CDR1 MDHEN and CDR2 SYDVKM. Between the trimmed V and J ends, which lost 0 bases and 4 bases, there was a span of 9 bases. DNA of the CDR3: TGTGCCAGCAGTTTATGGTTAGGGAGCACCGGGGAGCTGTTTTTT. Translated, it gives CASSLWLGSTGELFF.

The chain is built from TRBV24-1 and TRBJ2-7, with D unclear. CDR3 length: 15 amino acids. Deletions cut 5 bases from V and 3 bases from J, with 16 bases between. The V gene's germline CDR1 is KGHDR and CDR2 SFDVKD. The DNA of the CDR3 is TGTGCCACCAGTGCCCCCGGTCGAAGAGACTACGAGCAGTACTTC. This gives the protein CATSAPGRRDYEQYF.

The chain combines TRBV28 with TRBJ1-6; D is uncertain. CDR1 is MDHEN and CDR2 is SYDVKM in the germline V gene. Trimming cost V 8 bases and J 7 bases, with 18 bases left between them. This CDR3 contains 15 residues. The CDR3 DNA reads TGTGCCAGCGCCACTTATGAGGGCAGGAATTCACCCCTCCACTTT. Translated, it gives CASATYEGRNSPLHF.

This clone was seen once. As DNA, the CDR3 is TGTGCCAGCAGCCGGACTAGCGGGAGGGCCAATGAGCAGTTCTTC. The encoded protein is CASSRTSGRANEQFF. The V and J genes are TRBV3-1 (or the pseudogene TRBV3-2) and TRBJ2-1; 15 positions agree with TRBD2. The CDR3 covers 15 residues. V was clipped by 4 bases and J by 6 bases; unmatched bases: 1. The germline CDR1 and CDR2 sequences are LGHDT and YNNKEL (reference sequence).

V and J are TRBV6-5 and TRBJ1-1; D unresolved. CDR3 size: 15 residues. The V and J ends lost 6 bases and 1 base respectively, with 15 bases between them. Germline V gives CDR1 MNHEY, CDR2 SVGAGI. The CDR3 bases are TGTGCCAGCAGCCCCGGGTCCTCATGGAACACTGAAGCTTTCTTT. It translates to CASSPGSSWNTEAFF.

The chain is built from TRBV5-1 and TRBJ2-1; possible D gene TRBD2, 5 bases. This CDR3 has 18 residues. Trimming removed 2 bases at V and 4 bases at J, with 22 bases between. Germline CDR1 is SGHRS and CDR2 is YFSETQ. CDR3 residues: CASSFRGRTSLEYNEQFF. The CDR3 nucleotides read TGCGCCAGCAGCTTTCGGGGTCGGACCTCCCTAGAATACAATGAGCAGTTCTTC.

The CDR3 DNA reads as TGTGCCAGCAGCGTAGTAGCCACCCTTAACTATGGCTACACCTTC. Protein product: CASSVVATLNYGYTF. The chain employs TRBV9 and TRBJ1-2; D is unresolved. The V end was cut by 0 bases, the J end by 1 base, with 10 bases between. The CDR3 totals 15 residues. CDR1 SGDLS and CDR2 YYNGEE come from the germline V gene.

Note on this clone: The junction differs from germline at one of its ends, possibly a read error. The sample contains more than one DNA sequence encoding this CDR3. The V call is TRBV19, the J call TRBJ2-7, with TRBD1 matching 11 bases. The CDR3 is made up of 15 amino acids. From germline, CDR1 is LNHDA and CDR2 SQIVND (reference sequence). CDR3 region: CASSLRDRGFYEQYF. For the CDR3, the DNA is TGTGCCAGTAGTCTAAGGGACAGGGGGTTTTACGAGCAGTATTTC.

The rearrangement joins TRBV2 to TRBJ2-1, with TRBD2 matching 14 bases. The germline gives CDR1 SNHLY, CDR2 FYNNEI. J was trimmed by 8 bases and V by 6 bases; bases with no gene match: 6. CDR3 length: 15 residues. The CDR3 DNA reads TGTGCCAGCAGGGGACTAGCGGGGGTTGTGCATGAGCAGTTCTTC. Translation: CASRGLAGVVHEQFF.

This clone has just one count. The DNA for the CDR3 is TGTGCCAGCAGTCCCCAGCGACTAGCGGGTGGGGATGAGCAGTTCTTC. Its protein product is CASSPQRLAGGDEQFF. This sequence joins TRBV5-4 and TRBJ2-1; 10 bases match TRBD2. The germline V gene encodes CDR1 SGHNT and CDR2 YYREEE (reference sequence). The CDR3 is 16 residues long. With V trimmed by 5 bases and J by 8 bases, 13 bases remained unmatched.

The V gene is TRBV21-1, the J gene TRBJ1-3. TRBV21-1 is a documented pseudogene. CDR3 length: 15 residues. DNA for the CDR3: TGTGCCAGCAGCAAAGCAGAGGGATCTGGAAACACCATATATTTT. Encoded protein: CASSKAEGSGNTIYF.

This chain connects TRBV9 to TRBJ1-2; D may be TRBD1 (5 bases). The V end lost 2 bases, the J end lost 3 bases, and 14 bases lay between the germline ends. CDR1 is SGDLS, CDR2 YYNGEE, per germline. The length of the CDR3 is 15 residues. In DNA form, the CDR3 reads TGTGCCAGCAGCGTTACCCAGGTCAGGGACTATGGCTACACCTTC. Its translation is CASSVTQVRDYGYTF.

This chain links TRBV3-1 (or the pseudogene TRBV3-2) with TRBJ2-5; D not certain. Per the germline V gene, CDR1 is LGHDT and CDR2 is YNNKEL (reference sequence). Deletions cut 5 bases from V and 1 base from J, with 11 bases between. CDR3 length equals 14 residues. CDR3 in amino acids: CASSNQNTQETQYF. In DNA form, the CDR3 reads TGTGCCAGCAGCAACCAGAACACCCAAGAGACCCAGTACTTC.

V is TRBV12-3 or TRBV12-4 and J is TRBJ2-7; TRBD1 might be the D (6 bases). This CDR3 spans 13 amino acids. The V and J ends lost 3 bases and 3 bases respectively, with 9 bases between them. CDR3 region: CASSFGRGYEQYF. For the CDR3, the DNA is TGTGCCAGCAGTTTTGGCAGGGGCTACGAGCAGTACTTC.

The chain employs TRBV5-1 and TRBJ2-3; the match to TRBD2 covers 11 bases. The CDR3 has 17 amino acids. Germline CDR1 SGHRS, CDR2 YFSETQ. Trimming removed 2 bases from V and 3 bases from J; junction bases left unmatched: 8. CDR3 residues: CASSFSQLAGGTDTQYF. The CDR3 DNA is TGCGCCAGCAGCTTTTCTCAGCTAGCGGGGGGAACAGATACGCAGTATTTT.